The 6 T cell receptor beta chains given below trace back to one sample, sequenced in a study of brain T cells in children with intractable seizures. Profiling relied on immunoSEQ multiplex PCR, and the TCRdb table lists in-frame clones only, not all of them. The profile shows some 64,000 clones, approximately 95% of them singletons. The sequencing used peripheral blood, collected at surgery. The receptors here all came from a boy younger than two with focal cortical dysplasia and intractable seizures.

The chain recombines TRBV7-8 with TRBJ2-5; D remains unclear. The germline V gene encodes CDR1 SGHVS and CDR2 FQNEAQ. This CDR3 region has 12 residues. The V end was cut by 2 bases, the J end by 5 bases, with 6 bases between. CDR3 in DNA: TGTGCCAGCAGCTTATTTCGCGAGACCCAGTACTTC. It yields the protein CASSLFRETQYF.

The J gene is TRBJ1-2, the V gene TRBV7-9, with D perhaps TRBD1 (5 bases). Trimming cost V 2 bases and J 0 bases, with 16 bases left between them. There are 17 residues in the CDR3. CDR1 and CDR2 (germline): SEHNR, FQNEAQ (reference sequence). The CDR3 protein is CASSLRDQVLANYGYTF. CDR3 in DNA: TGTGCCAGCAGCTTAAGGGACCAAGTATTAGCTAACTATGGCTACACCTTC.

The genes are TRBV9 and TRBJ2-4, with 8 bases that match TRBD2. This CDR3 is built from 15 residues. Germline V gives CDR1 SGDLS, CDR2 YYNGEE. The V segment lost 0 bases and the J segment 6 bases; nucleotides outside the gene matches: 5. Here the CDR3 DNA reads TGTGCCAGCAGCGTAGATCCCGGGAGGGCAAACATTCAGTACTTC. This sequence encodes CASSVDPGRANIQYF.

The rearrangement joins TRBV4-3 to TRBJ2-7; tentatively, D is TRBD2 (6 bases). The CDR3 loop spans 16 amino acids. V shed 0 bases and J shed 3 bases, with 15 bases lying between them. Germline V lookup: CDR1 LGHNA, CDR2 YSLEER. This chain's CDR3 is CASSQDWGLAGYEQYF. For the CDR3, the DNA is TGCGCCAGCAGCCAAGATTGGGGACTCGCGGGCTACGAGCAGTACTTC.

V usage is TRBV27 and J usage is TRBJ1-2; maybe TRBD1 (6 bases). Germline V gene sequence: CDR1 MNHEY, CDR2 SMNVEV (reference sequence). Trimming left V 6 bases short and J 6 bases short, with 26 bases between. The CDR3 length is 17 residues. The CDR3 here is CASRLKWSGGGPNGYTF. The CDR3 DNA sequence: TGTGCCAGCAGGCTCAAGTGGTCGGGGGGCGGCCCAAATGGCTACACCTTC.

A single count supports this clone. The rearrangement links TRBV5-1 to TRBJ2-1, with 7 nucleotides matching TRBD1. Trimming at V came to 4 bases and at J to 0 bases, leaving 10 bases not matched to a gene. Germline assignment: CDR1 SGHRS and CDR2 YFSETQ. The length of the CDR3 is 17 residues. DNA of the CDR3: TGCGCCAGCAGCAATAAACAAACAGGGGTCTCCTACAATGAGCAGTTCTTC. It specifies CASSNKQTGVSYNEQFF.